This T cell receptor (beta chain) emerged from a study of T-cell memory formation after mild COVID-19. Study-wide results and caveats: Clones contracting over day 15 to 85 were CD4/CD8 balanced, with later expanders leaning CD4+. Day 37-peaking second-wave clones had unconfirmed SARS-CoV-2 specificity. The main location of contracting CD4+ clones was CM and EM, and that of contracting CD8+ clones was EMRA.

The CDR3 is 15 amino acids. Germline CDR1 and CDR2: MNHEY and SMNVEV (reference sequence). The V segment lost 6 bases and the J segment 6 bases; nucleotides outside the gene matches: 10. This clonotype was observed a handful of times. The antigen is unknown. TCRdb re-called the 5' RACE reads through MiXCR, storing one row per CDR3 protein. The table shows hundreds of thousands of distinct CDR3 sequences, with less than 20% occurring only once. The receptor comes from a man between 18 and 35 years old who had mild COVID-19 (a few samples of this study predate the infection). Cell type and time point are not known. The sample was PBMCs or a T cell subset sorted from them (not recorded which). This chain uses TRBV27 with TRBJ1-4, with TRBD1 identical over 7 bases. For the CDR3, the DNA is TGTGCCAGCAGCGACAGGGAATTGCAATATGAAAAACTGTTTTTT. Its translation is CASSDRELQYEKLFF.